This T cell receptor beta chain was profiled in a study of T cell responses to AZD1222 COVID-19 vaccine. Study-level results: Baseline serostatus was positive in only six AZD1222 recipients. Donors in the cohort were predominantly white British and more often female, and clonal diversity was possibly underestimated. Repertoires in all cases were sampled only once the peak T cell response had passed.

Pooled in the analysis were second doses at about 4 or about 12 weeks. As concerns this clone: Its matching antigen is unknown.

Data came from immunoSEQ multiplex PCR; TCRdb stores just in-frame clones and leaves some out. The sample contains about 160,000 clones, 88% of which appear only once. Looked up from germline, CDR1 is LGHDT and CDR2 is YNNKEL (reference sequence). The V gene lost 1 base and the J gene lost 6 bases, with 17 bases spanning the gap. The CDR3 covers 16 residues. The receptor comes from an adult who received the AZD1222 COVID-19 vaccine. The genes are TRBV3-1 (or the pseudogene TRBV3-2) and TRBJ2-3, with D unclear. Here the sequenced sample was peripheral blood, taken 28 days after the second AZD1222 dose. The CDR3 DNA follows: TGTGCCAGCAGCCAAGCGGGCTCCGAAAATATCGATACGCAGTATTTT. Translated: CASSQAGSENIDTQYF.